This is a list of T cell receptor beta chains from one sample in a study of blood T cell repertoires in COVID-19. Libraries were prepared by immunoSEQ multiplex PCR; TCRdb keeps only in-frame clonotypes and omits some of them. The data show 250,000 to 350,000 clones, 90% seen once. Input material: PBMCs or T cells enriched from blood (not recorded which). These receptors were taken from a woman aged 18-29 years with acute COVID-19. The CDR3 runs from the conserved cysteine through the conserved F or W. D genes are given only for firm matches. Rows may omit the clone size; those that give it use once, few, many or a size class.

J: TRBJ2-5; size: -; D: TRBD1; V: TRBV5-1; DNA: TGCGCCAGCAGCTTGCGACAGGGTGTTCAAGAGACCCAGTACTTC; CDR3: CASSLRQGVQETQYF
J: TRBJ2-5; size: -; D: TRBD2; V: TRBV3-1/TRBV3-2; DNA: TGTGCCAGCAGCCAAGGTTCTAGCGGGAAATTCGAGACCCAGTACTTC; CDR3: CASSQGSSGKFETQYF
J: TRBJ1-6; size: -; D: TRBD1; V: TRBV5-4; DNA: TGTGCCAGCAGCCTCGGACAGGGGCCCGCCTCCTATAATTCACCCCTCCACTTT; CDR3: CASSLGQGPASYNSPLHF
J: TRBJ1-4; size: -; D: TRBD1; V: TRBV28; DNA: TGTGCCAGCAGTTTAAACAGGGGCCTTAATGAAAAACTGTTTTTT; CDR3: CASSLNRGLNEKLFF
J: TRBJ2-7; size: -; D: -; V: TRBV5-1; DNA: TGCGCCAGCAGCTTGGCCTGGGGCCAGGGGGAGCAGTACTTC; CDR3: CASSLAWGQGEQYF
J: TRBJ2-1; size: -; D: TRBD1; V: TRBV28; DNA: TGTGCCAGCAGAGGGGGACAGGGCCGGGCCTTCTTC; CDR3: CASRGGQGRAFF
J: TRBJ1-2; size: -; D: -; V: TRBV27; DNA: TGTGCCAGCACCTCACAGGGCTATGGCTACACCTTC; CDR3: CASTSQGYGYTF
J: TRBJ2-1; size: -; D: -; V: TRBV11-2; DNA: TGTGCCAGCAGCTCCTTTGGGGGAGGTGGCAATGAGCAGTTCTTC; CDR3: CASSSFGGGGNEQFF
J: TRBJ1-1; size: once; D: -; V: TRBV28; DNA: TGTGCCAGCAGTTTGCCAGGGGCCAACACTGAAGCTTTCTTT; CDR3: CASSLPGANTEAFF
J: TRBJ2-7; size: -; D: TRBD2; V: TRBV5-1; DNA: TGCGCCAGCAGCTGGACTAGCGGAACCTACGAGCAGTACTTC; CDR3: CASSWTSGTYEQYF
J: TRBJ2-7; size: -; D: -; V: TRBV30; DNA: TGTGCCTGGAGTCTTGGACAGCCCTACGAGCAGTACTTC; CDR3: CAWSLGQPYEQYF
J: TRBJ2-1; size: once; D: TRBD2; V: TRBV7-3; DNA: TGTGCCAGCAGCTTAACTGGGGAGCTAGCGGGAACCAATGAGCAGTTCTTC; CDR3: CASSLTGELAGTNEQFF
J: TRBJ2-7; size: -; D: -; V: TRBV7-9; DNA: TGTGCCAGCAGCCCCCGCGTGGGGGGAGAGCAGTACTTC; CDR3: CASSPRVGGEQYF
J: TRBJ2-7; size: -; D: -; V: TRBV25-1; DNA: TGTGCCAGCAGTGAATATGCGGGGTCGGACGAGCAGTACTTC; CDR3: CASSEYAGSDEQYF
J: TRBJ1-2; size: -; D: -; V: TRBV25-1; DNA: TGTGCCAGCAGTAACAGCTATGGCTACACCTTC; CDR3: CASSNSYGYTF
J: TRBJ1-2; size: -; D: TRBD1; V: TRBV11-2; DNA: TGTGCCAGCAGCTCGCGCCAAACAGGGGGCACCTATGGCTACACCTTC; CDR3: CASSSRQTGGTYGYTF
J: TRBJ2-3; size: -; D: -; V: TRBV19; DNA: TGTGCCAGTAGCATAGGAAGAGGGTGGGAGCCTCCAGATACGCAGTATTTT; CDR3: CASSIGRGWEPPDTQYF
J: TRBJ2-7; size: -; D: TRBD2; V: TRBV9; DNA: TGTGCCAGCAGCGTCGCCACTAGCGGGGGGTCCTACGAGCAGTACTTC; CDR3: CASSVATSGGSYEQYF
J: TRBJ1-5; size: -; D: -; V: TRBV6-5; DNA: TGTGCCAGCAGTCCCAGGAGGGCTCAGCCCCAGCATTTT; CDR3: CASSPRRAQPQHF
J: TRBJ2-1; size: once; D: TRBD2; V: TRBV6-4; DNA: TGTGCCAGCAGTTCGATGACTAGCGGCTACAATGAGCAGTTCTTC; CDR3: CASSSMTSGYNEQFF
J: TRBJ2-2; size: -; D: TRBD1; V: TRBV28; DNA: TGTGCCAGCAGTTCCGGGACAGGGGGCCACACCGGGGAGCTGTTTTTT; CDR3: CASSSGTGGHTGELFF
J: TRBJ2-1; size: -; D: -; V: TRBV11-2; DNA: TGTGCCAGCAGAAGAGACTCTAACAATGAGCAGTTCTTC; CDR3: CASRRDSNNEQFF
J: TRBJ1-6; size: -; D: TRBD1; V: TRBV27; DNA: TGTGCCAGCAGAGGAAGCGACAGGGTATCACCCCTCCACTTT; CDR3: CASRGSDRVSPLHF
J: TRBJ1-3; size: -; D: -; V: TRBV28; DNA: TGTGCCAGCACCGACAGTCTTCAGGGAAACACCATATATTTT; CDR3: CASTDSLQGNTIYF
J: TRBJ1-4; size: -; D: -; V: TRBV3-1/TRBV3-2; DNA: TGTGCCAGCAGCCCCGACACTGATGAAAAACTGTTTTTT; CDR3: CASSPDTDEKLFF
J: TRBJ1-2; size: -; D: -; V: TRBV27; DNA: TGTGCCAGCAGCGAGGGATCCAACTATGGCTACACCTTC; CDR3: CASSEGSNYGYTF
J: TRBJ2-7; size: -; D: TRBD1; V: TRBV25-1; DNA: TGTGCCAGCAGCCCGACAGGGGTGGGTTTACGGCAGTACTTC; CDR3: CASSPTGVGLRQYF
J: TRBJ2-3; size: -; D: TRBD2; V: TRBV12-5; DNA: TGTGCTAGTGGTTTGGTTGTGGGCCTAGCGGGCACAGATACGCAGTATTTT; CDR3: CASGLVVGLAGTDTQYF
J: TRBJ2-1; size: few; D: -; V: TRBV3-1/TRBV3-2; DNA: TGTGCCAGCAGCCAAGAAGGAGGGAATGAGCAGTTCTTC; CDR3: CASSQEGGNEQFF
J: TRBJ1-4; size: -; D: -; V: TRBV19; DNA: TGTGCCAGTAGCCCCATCGGACAGATCGAAAAACTGTTTTTT; CDR3: CASSPIGQIEKLFF